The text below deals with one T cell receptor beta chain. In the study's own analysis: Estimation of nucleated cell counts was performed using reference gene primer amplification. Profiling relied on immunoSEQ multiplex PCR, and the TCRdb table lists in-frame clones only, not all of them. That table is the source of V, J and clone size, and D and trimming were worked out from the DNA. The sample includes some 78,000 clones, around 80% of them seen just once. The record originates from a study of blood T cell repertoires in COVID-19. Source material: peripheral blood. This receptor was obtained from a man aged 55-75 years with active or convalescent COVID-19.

CDR3 nucleotide sequence: TGTGCCAGCCGGGGGAGTTCCTATGGCTACACCTTC. Protein product: CASRGSSYGYTF. This chain links TRBV9 with TRBJ1-2; possibly TRBD1 for D (5 bases). Germline values: CDR1 SGDLS, CDR2 YYNGEE. The germline V and J ends were trimmed by 7 bases and 4 bases, with 11 bases remaining between them. The CDR3 is 12 residues long. The variable domain in full, with the rest retrieved from reference TRBV9 and TRBJ1-2, is DSGVTQTPKHLITATGQRVTLRCSPRSGDLSVYWYQQSLDQGLQFLIQYYNGEERAKGNILERFSAQQFPDLHSELNLSSLELGDSALYFCASRGSSYGYTFGSGTRLTVV.